This T cell receptor (beta chain) derives from a study of T cell changes during pregnancy in multiple sclerosis (dated by TCRdb to about 2019). For the wider study: The study examined how the T cell repertoire changed over the course of pregnancy in women with multiple sclerosis.

With respect to this clone: This clone's antigen is unknown. Base qualities are not provided; no much larger clone lies one nucleotide away.

From the germline V gene, CDR1 is SGHTA and CDR2 is FQGNSA. The CDR3 holds 16 amino acids from the cysteine to the phenylalanine. Solely the CDR3 DNA is kept, with 48 bases framed from the first base. The junction shows trimming of 1 base on V and 4 bases on J, plus 17 bases between the germline ends. To prepare the library, the immunoSEQ multiplex PCR assay was applied. TCRdb's version of the immuneACCESS table is confined to in-frame rearrangements and falls short of the full clone set. An unresolved V gene accounts for under half of the shortfall where checked; the remainder is of unknown origin. This sample lists roughly 60,000 clones; more than 90% were detected once. About 1.5% of the sample rests with the top ten.

The chain couples TRBV7-2 to TRBJ2-7; matching of 6 bases hints at TRBD2 as the D gene. This specimen consisted of peripheral blood, obtained in the second trimester of pregnancy. The sequence was obtained from a female donor with multiple sclerosis, enrolled in a pregnancy study. CDR3 sequence: CASSLVLAAGSYEQYF. The sequenced DNA is TGTGCCAGCAGCTTAGTTTTAGCGGCTGGGTCTTACGAGCAGTACTTC.